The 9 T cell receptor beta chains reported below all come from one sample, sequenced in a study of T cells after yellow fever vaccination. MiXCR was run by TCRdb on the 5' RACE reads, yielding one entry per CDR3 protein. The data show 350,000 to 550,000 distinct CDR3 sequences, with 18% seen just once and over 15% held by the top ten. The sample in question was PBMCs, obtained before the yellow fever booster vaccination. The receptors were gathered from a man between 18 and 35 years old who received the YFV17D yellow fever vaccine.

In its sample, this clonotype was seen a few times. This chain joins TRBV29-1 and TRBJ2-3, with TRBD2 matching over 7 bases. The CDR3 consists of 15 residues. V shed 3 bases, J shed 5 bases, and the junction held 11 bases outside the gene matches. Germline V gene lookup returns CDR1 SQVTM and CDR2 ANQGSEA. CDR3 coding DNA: TGCAGCGTTGACCCTGGGGGAGTAGCGGGAGATACGCAGTATTTT. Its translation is CSVDPGGVAGDTQYF.

Here the CDR3 reads CASSSAGTGHLGGYTF. The CDR3 DNA sequence: TGTGCCAGCAGTTCCGCCGGGACAGGTCACCTGGGGGGCTACACCTTC. The chain uses TRBV6-5 and TRBJ1-2; 8 bases agree with TRBD1. The germline V gene encodes CDR1 MNHEY and CDR2 SVGAGI. Trimming took 4 bases from V and 8 from J; bases not matched to a gene: 15. The CDR3 extends over 16 amino acids.

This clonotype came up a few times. The CDR3 is CSARGLLEGNTIYF. The CDR3 nucleotides read TGCAGTGCTAGAGGACTACTGGAGGGAAACACCATATATTTT. This rearrangement joins TRBV20-1 to TRBJ1-3; no definite D call. The V end was cut by 1 base, the J end by 4 bases, with 11 bases between. CDR3 size: 14 residues. Germline V gene sequence: CDR1 DFQATT, CDR2 SNEGSKA (reference sequence).

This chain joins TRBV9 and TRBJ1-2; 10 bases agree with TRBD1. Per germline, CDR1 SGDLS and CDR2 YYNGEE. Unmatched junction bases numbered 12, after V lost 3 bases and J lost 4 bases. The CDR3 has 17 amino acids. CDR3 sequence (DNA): TGTGCCAGCAGCGCGGGGACCGGGACAGGGGACCGCTATGGCTACACCTTC. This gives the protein CASSAGTGTGDRYGYTF.

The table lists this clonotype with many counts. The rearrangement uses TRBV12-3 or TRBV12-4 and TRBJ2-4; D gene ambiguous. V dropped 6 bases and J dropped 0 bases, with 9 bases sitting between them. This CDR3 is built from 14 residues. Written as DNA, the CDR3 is TGTGCCAGCAGCCCCGGCATAGCCAAAAACATTCAGTACTTC. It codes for CASSPGIAKNIQYF.

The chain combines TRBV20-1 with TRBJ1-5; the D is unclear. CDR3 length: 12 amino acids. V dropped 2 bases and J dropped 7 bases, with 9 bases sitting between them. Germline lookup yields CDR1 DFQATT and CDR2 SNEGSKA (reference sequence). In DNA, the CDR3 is TGCAGTGCTAGACAGGTGGGGCAGCCCCAGCATTTT. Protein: CSARQVGQPQHF.

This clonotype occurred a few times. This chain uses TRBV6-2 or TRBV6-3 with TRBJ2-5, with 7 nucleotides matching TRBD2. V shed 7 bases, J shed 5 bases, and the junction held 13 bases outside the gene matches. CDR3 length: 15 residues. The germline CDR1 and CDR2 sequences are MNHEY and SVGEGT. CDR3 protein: CASTSRKKRDETQYF. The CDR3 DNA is TGTGCCAGCACCAGTCGAAAGAAGCGGGATGAGACCCAGTACTTC.

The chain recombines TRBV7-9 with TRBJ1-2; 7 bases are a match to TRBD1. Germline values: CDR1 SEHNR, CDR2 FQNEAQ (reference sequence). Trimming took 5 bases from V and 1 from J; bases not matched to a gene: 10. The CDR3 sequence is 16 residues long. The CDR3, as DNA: TGTGCCAGCAGCGGGACAGTCCTCAACAATAACTATGGCTACACCTTC. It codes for CASSGTVLNNNYGYTF. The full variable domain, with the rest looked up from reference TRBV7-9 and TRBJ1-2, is DTGVSQNPRHKITKRGQNVTFRCDPISEHNRLYWYRQTLGQGPEFLTYFQNEAQLEKSRLLSDRFSAERPKGSFSTLEIQRTEQGDSAMYLCASSGTVLNNNYGYTFGSGTRLTVV.

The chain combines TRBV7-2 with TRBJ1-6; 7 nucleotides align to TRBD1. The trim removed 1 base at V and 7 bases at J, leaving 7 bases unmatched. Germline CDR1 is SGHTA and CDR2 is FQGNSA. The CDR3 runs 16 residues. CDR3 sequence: CASSLGPGGDNSPLHF. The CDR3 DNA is TGTGCCAGCAGCTTAGGTCCAGGGGGGGACAATTCACCCCTCCACTTT.